The subject of this entry is one T cell receptor beta chain. It is likely a read error: a sequence one base away is far more abundant. The CDR3 end shows no conserved phenylalanine or tryptophan, and so a read error is likely. From germline, CDR1 is SGHTA and CDR2 FQGNSA. Trimming took 6 bases from V and 8 from J; bases not matched to a gene: 9. CDR3 size: 13 residues. The data stem from a study of prognosis after radiotherapy for stage I lung cancer. About the research overall: Among the enrolled patients, fewer than 15 had newly diagnosed primary stage I lung tumors, while five had oligometastatic NSCLC following surgical resection of the primary tumor. Each non-small cell lung cancer patient was deemed medically inoperable. In this cohort, no one received concurrent therapy with stereotactic body radiotherapy.

Genomic DNA was subjected to two-round multiplex PCR for amplification of TCR beta CDR3. For every TRBV and TRBJ gene, a specific primer was used in first-round PCR. TCRdb passed the multiplex PCR reads through MiXCR, listing each CDR3 protein once. The table includes some 20,000 distinct CDR3 sequences, around 50% detected once. V and J are TRBV7-2 and TRBJ1-2; 7 bases agree with TRBD1. This material consisted of PBMCs, taken before or after stereotactic body radiation therapy (not recorded which). The sequence derives from a donor at least 50 years old with non-small cell lung cancer. CDR3 DNA: TGTGCCAGCAGTACGACAGGGATAGGAGGCTACACCTTA. This sequence encodes CASSTTGIGGYTL.